Below, 11 T cell receptor beta chains from the same sample are listed, as sequenced in a study of cytomegalovirus exposure and HLA in healthy donors. PCR employed 60 Vbeta and 13 Jbeta primers. The table came from immunoSEQ multiplex PCR; TCRdb's copy has only in-frame clones and leaves some out. Of 150,000 to 170,000 clones in the sample, approximately 80% were seen once. The sequenced sample consisted of PBMCs. The receptors were gathered from a woman in her 40s in good health and CMV-seropositive.

CDR3 coding DNA: TGTGCCAGCAGCCAAGCGGGAGGGGTTTTAGGGCAGTACTTC. Translating gives CASSQAGGVLGQYF. V usage is TRBV27 and J usage is TRBJ2-7; 10 positions agree with TRBD2. This CDR3 has 14 residues. After removal of 6 bases from V and 9 bases from J, the junction contained 11 bases not matched to a gene. CDR1 and CDR2 from the germline V gene are MNHEY and SMNVEV (reference sequence).

This clone occurred once. The V gene is TRBV29-1, the J gene TRBJ1-1, with TRBD1 as a possible D gene (6 bases). Trimming left V 6 bases short and J 4 bases short, with 15 bases between. The CDR3 totals 13 residues. Looked up from germline, CDR1 is SQVTM and CDR2 is ANQGSEA. The CDR3 loop is CSVRPQGSTEAFF. The CDR3 DNA sequence: TGCAGCGTGAGACCTCAGGGGAGCACTGAAGCTTTCTTT.

The CDR3 DNA sequence: TGTGCCAGCAGTCAGGGACTAGCGGGAGGAAGCCAAGAGACCCAGTACTTC. Its protein is CASSQGLAGGSQETQYF. The rearrangement links TRBV2 to TRBJ2-5; 15 bases match TRBD2. Germline V gene sequence: CDR1 SNHLY, CDR2 FYNNEI. V trimming: 5 bases; J trimming: 1 base; junction bases outside the gene matches: 5. The CDR3 contains 17 residues. Using reference TRBV2 and TRBJ2-5 for the parts outside the CDR3, the full variable domain is EPEVTQTPSHQVTQMGQEVILRCVPISNHLYFYWYRQILGQKVEFLVSFYNNEISEKSEIFDDQFSVERPDGSNFTLKIRSTKLEDSAMYFCASSQGLAGGSQETQYFGPGTRLLVL.

The chain uses TRBV7-9 and TRBJ1-5, with D maybe TRBD1 (6 bases). The germline V gene encodes CDR1 SEHNR and CDR2 FQNEAQ (reference sequence). The CDR3 has 16 residues. V was trimmed by 5 bases and J by 2 bases, leaving 16 bases between them. Here the CDR3 reads CASSGEGVLGNQPQHF. For the CDR3, the DNA is TGTGCCAGCAGCGGGGAGGGGGTACTGGGCAATCAGCCCCAGCATTTT.

The chain combines TRBV30 with TRBJ1-3, with a tentative D call TRBD1 (6 bases). CDR3 length: 14 residues. The V gene lost 0 bases and the J gene lost 3 bases, with 9 bases spanning the gap. Germline loops: CDR1 GTSNPN, CDR2 SVGIG (reference sequence). As DNA, the CDR3 is TGTGCCTGGAGTGTACAGGGTGGTGGAAACACCATATATTTT. This gives the protein CAWSVQGGGNTIYF.

In this sample, this clone turned up once. V is TRBV7-2 and J is TRBJ1-1, with D possibly TRBD1 on 6 matching bases. The ends were cut back, 1 base at V and 5 bases at J, with 14 bases in the middle. The germline CDR1 and CDR2 sequences are SGHTA and FQGNSA. This CDR3 is built from 15 residues. The CDR3 spells CASSLGGAGVTEAFF. CDR3 in DNA: TGTGCCAGCAGCTTAGGGGGTGCAGGGGTGACTGAAGCTTTCTTT.

The V call is TRBV5-1, the J call TRBJ1-1; D might be TRBD1 (5 bases). The CDR3 totals 13 residues. From germline, CDR1 is SGHRS and CDR2 YFSETQ. Trimming pared 6 bases from V and 4 bases from J, leaving 13 bases between. CDR3 in amino acids: CASTGGGVTEAFF. CDR3 DNA: TGCGCCAGCACCGGAGGAGGGGTCACTGAAGCTTTCTTT.

Only one count was recorded for this clone. The chain is built from TRBV5-4 and TRBJ2-5, with 14 bases aligning to TRBD2. The CDR3 has 18 amino acids. Germline CDR1 and CDR2: SGHNT and YYREEE (reference sequence). V was pared by 6 bases and J by 2 bases, with 12 bases of the junction left unmatched. CDR3 nucleotides: TGTGCCAGCACCCGACTAGCGGGAGGGCCGAGGGGGCAAGAGACCCAGTACTTC. Residues: CASTRLAGGPRGQETQYF.

This clone was seen only once. The chain couples TRBV18 to TRBJ2-7; the D gene is possibly TRBD1 (6 bases). This CDR3 has 14 residues. Trimming left V 3 bases short and J 5 bases short, with 14 bases between. Germline V gives CDR1 KGHSH, CDR2 LQKENI. The CDR3 reads CASSPIQGNHEQYF. The DNA for the CDR3 is TGTGCCAGCTCACCCATTCAGGGGAACCACGAGCAGTACTTC. Based on the CDR3 plus reference TRBV18 and TRBJ2-7, the full variable domain is NAGVMQNPRHLVRRRGQEARLRCSPMKGHSHVYWYRQLPEEGLKFMVYLQKENIIDESGMPKERFSAEFPKEGPSILRIQQVVRGDSAAYFCASSPIQGNHEQYFGPGTRLTVT.

This clone appeared once. This chain links TRBV7-3 with TRBJ2-2; 8 bases fit TRBD1. V lost 6 bases and J lost 4; bases outside the gene matches: 7. This CDR3 spans 15 amino acids. Germline-derived CDR1 and CDR2 are SGHTA and FQGTGA. CDR3 residues: CASRPTGESTGELFF. The CDR3 DNA is TGTGCCAGCAGGCCGACAGGGGAGTCCACCGGGGAGCTGTTTTTT.

The chain joins TRBV5-4 to TRBJ2-7; TRBD1 might be the D (6 bases). Germline V gene data show CDR1 as SGHNT and CDR2 as YYREEE (reference sequence). The V gene lost 4 bases and the J gene lost 2 bases, with 13 bases spanning the gap. The CDR3 has 14 amino acids. CDR3 sequence reads: CASSAWGQTYEQYF. The CDR3 nucleotides are TGTGCCAGCAGCGCCTGGGGACAAACCTACGAGCAGTACTTC.